The present TCR beta chain was sequenced within a study of cytomegalovirus exposure and HLA in healthy donors. Study summary: Later, an analysis reported that the 110 or so validation repertoires had used the same platform as the approximately 660 first-cohort repertoires.

General study results and limits: In vitro experiments confirmed that three CMV-associated chains were specific for CMV antigens. As was reported, the classifier diagnosed cytomegalovirus status with high specificity and sensitivity.

The donors were members of the validation cohort, which comprised 120 subjects and was separate from the first cohort of roughly 700 subjects. V dropped 2 bases and J dropped 2 bases, with 14 bases sitting between them. Germline CDR1 MRHNA, CDR2 SNTAGT. CDR3 size: 16 residues. With regard to this clone: Its antigen is unknown.

Libraries were prepared by immunoSEQ multiplex PCR; TCRdb keeps only in-frame clonotypes and omits some of them. The data contain some 260,000 clones, about 90% of them singletons. The sample comprised PBMCs. This sequence originates from a young woman in good health and CMV-seronegative. The chain couples TRBV6-4 to TRBJ2-3; weak D call: TRBD1 (5 bases). The CDR3 nucleotides read TGTGCCAGCAGTGACGGGGCGGACCTAGACACAGATACGCAGTATTTT. It codes for CASSDGADLDTDTQYF.